The present T cell receptor beta chain was sequenced within a study of blood T cell repertoires in COVID-19. Study summary: Sites across the United States, Italy and Spain contributed samples from acute and convalescent COVID-19. In each case, the material was cDNA or gDNA derived from T cells, B-cell-depleted T cells, or PBMCs.

Recruited during active infection, patients (from Seattle) were subsequently followed longitudinally. In the authors' workflow: How many nucleated cells were present was estimated from reference gene primer amplification. Some clones are missing from TCRdb's copy, which holds only in-frame ones; the method was immunoSEQ multiplex PCR. V, J and clone size were drawn from that table, and D and trimming were deduced from the DNA. The sample lists about 120,000 clones, around 81% occurring once. In germline, CDR1 is SGHNT, CDR2 YYREEE (reference sequence). V shed 0 bases and J 5 bases; nucleotides not matched to a gene: 9. CDR3 size: 17 residues.

This sequence joins TRBV5-4 and TRBJ2-4, with 9 positions matching TRBD2. Input material: peripheral blood. This TCR derives from a man aged 30 to 39 with COVID-19, enrolled during active disease. CDR3 amino acids: CASSLAGGRDIENIQYF. CDR3 nucleotide sequence: TGTGCCAGCAGCTTGGCCGGCGGGAGGGATATTGAAAACATTCAGTACTTC.